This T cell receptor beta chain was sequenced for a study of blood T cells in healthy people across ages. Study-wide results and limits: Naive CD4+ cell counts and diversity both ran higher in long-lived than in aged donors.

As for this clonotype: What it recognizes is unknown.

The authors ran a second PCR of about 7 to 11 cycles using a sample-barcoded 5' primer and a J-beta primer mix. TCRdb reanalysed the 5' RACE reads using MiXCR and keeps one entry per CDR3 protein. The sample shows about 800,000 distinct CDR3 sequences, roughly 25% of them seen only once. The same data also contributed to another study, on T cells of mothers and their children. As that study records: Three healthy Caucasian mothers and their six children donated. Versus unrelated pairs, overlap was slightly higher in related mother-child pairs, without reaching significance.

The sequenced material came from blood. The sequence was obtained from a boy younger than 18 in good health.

The CDR3 DNA reads as TGTGCCAGCAGCCGGCCCGGGACACCTAATGAAAAACTGTTTTTT. Protein product: CASSRPGTPNEKLFF. This chain joins TRBV5-6 and TRBJ1-4; D possibly corresponds to TRBD1 (6 bases). CDR1 SGHDT and CDR2 YYEEEE come from the germline V gene. With 4 bases removed from V and 3 bases from J, the gap between germline ends came to 13 bases. The CDR3 runs 15 residues.